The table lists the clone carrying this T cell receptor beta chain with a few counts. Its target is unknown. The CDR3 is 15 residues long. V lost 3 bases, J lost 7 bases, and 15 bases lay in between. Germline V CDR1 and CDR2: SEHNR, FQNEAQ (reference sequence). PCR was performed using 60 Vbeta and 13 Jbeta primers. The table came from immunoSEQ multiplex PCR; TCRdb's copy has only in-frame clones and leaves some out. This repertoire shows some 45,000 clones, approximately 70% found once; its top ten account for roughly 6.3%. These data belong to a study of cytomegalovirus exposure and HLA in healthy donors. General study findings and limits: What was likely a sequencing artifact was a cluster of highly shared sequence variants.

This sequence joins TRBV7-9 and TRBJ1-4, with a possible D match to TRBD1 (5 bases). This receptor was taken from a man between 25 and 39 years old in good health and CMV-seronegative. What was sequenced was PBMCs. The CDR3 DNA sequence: TGTGCCAGCAGCTTGGGTCCGGGGGTCGGTGAAAAACTGTTTTTT. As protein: CASSLGPGVGEKLFF. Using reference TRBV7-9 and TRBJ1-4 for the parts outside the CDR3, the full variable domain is DTGVSQNPRHKITKRGQNVTFRCDPISEHNRLYWYRQTLGQGPEFLTYFQNEAQLEKSRLLSDRFSAERPKGSFSTLEIQRTEQGDSAMYLCASSLGPGVGEKLFFGSGTQLSVL.